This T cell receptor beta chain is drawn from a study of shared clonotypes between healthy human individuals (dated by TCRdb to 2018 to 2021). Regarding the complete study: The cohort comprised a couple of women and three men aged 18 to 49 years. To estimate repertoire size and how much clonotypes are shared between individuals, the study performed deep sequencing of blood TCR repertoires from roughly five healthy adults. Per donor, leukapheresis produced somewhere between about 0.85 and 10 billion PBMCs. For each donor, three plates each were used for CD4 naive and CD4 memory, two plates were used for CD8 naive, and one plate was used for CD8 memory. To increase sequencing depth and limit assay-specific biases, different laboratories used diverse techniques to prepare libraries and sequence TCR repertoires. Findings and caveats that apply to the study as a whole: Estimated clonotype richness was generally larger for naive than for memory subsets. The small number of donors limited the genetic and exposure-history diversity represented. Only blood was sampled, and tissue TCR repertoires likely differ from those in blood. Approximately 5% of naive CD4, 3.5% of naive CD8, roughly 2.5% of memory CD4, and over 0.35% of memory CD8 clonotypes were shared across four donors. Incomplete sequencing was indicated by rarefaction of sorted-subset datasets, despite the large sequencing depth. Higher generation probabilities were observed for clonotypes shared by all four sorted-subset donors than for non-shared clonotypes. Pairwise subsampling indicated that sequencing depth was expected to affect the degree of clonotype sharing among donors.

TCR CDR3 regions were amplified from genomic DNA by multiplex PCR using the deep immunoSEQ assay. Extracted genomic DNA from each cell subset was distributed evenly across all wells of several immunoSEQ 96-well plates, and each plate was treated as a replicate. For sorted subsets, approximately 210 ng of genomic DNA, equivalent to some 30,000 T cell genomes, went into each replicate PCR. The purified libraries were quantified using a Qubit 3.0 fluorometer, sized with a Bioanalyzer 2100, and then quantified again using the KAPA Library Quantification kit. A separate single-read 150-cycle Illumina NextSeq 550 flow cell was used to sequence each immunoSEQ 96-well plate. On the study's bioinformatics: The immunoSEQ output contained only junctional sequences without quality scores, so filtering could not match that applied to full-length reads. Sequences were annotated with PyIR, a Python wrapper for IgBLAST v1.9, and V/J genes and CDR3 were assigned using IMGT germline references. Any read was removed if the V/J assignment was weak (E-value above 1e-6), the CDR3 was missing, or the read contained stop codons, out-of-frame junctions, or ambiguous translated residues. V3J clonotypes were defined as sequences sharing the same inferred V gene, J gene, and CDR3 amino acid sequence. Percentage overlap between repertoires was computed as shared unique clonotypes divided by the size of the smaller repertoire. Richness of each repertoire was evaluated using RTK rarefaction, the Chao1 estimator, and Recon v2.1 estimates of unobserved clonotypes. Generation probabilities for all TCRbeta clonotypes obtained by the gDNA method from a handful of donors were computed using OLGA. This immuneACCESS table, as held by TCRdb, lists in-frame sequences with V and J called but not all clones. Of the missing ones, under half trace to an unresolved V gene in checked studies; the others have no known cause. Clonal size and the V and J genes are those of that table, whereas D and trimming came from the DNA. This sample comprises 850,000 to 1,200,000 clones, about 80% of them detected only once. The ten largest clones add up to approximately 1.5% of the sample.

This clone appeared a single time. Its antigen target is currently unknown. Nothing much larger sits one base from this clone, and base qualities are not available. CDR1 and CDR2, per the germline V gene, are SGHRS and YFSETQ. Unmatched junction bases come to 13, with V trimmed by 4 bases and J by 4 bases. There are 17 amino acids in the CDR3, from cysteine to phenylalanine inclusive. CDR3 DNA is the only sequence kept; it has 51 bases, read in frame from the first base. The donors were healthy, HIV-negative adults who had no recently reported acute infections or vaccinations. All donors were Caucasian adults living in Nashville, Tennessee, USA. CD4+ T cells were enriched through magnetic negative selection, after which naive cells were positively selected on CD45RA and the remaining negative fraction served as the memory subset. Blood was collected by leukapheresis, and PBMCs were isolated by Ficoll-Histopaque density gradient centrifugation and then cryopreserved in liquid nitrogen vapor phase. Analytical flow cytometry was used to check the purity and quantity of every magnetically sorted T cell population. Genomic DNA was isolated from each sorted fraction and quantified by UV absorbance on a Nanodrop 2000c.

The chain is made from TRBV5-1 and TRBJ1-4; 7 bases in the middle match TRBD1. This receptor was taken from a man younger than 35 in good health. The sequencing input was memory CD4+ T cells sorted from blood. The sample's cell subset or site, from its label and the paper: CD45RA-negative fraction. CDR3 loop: CASSPIGGGGYNEKLFF. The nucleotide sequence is TGCGCCAGCAGCCCCATCGGGGGAGGGGGCTATAATGAAAAACTGTTTTTT.